This entry lists 27 T cell receptor beta chains sequenced from one sample in a study of cytomegalovirus exposure and HLA in healthy donors. The primer mix had 60 Vbeta and 13 Jbeta primers. Libraries were prepared by immunoSEQ multiplex PCR; TCRdb keeps only in-frame clonotypes and omits some of them. The table includes roughly 150,000 clones, about two thirds detected once. The sample comprised PBMCs. These receptors were obtained from a young woman in good health and CMV-seronegative.

The chain couples TRBV4-3 to TRBJ1-1; D gene ambiguous. The germline CDR1 and CDR2 sequences are LGHNA and YSLEER. The CDR3 runs 15 residues. Trimming cost V 0 bases and J 4 bases, with 12 bases left between them. Written as DNA, the CDR3 is TGCGCCAGCAGCCAAGATGAACACCCGGGCACTGAAGCTTTCTTT. Amino acids: CASSQDEHPGTEAFF.

This chain connects TRBV18 to TRBJ2-1; TRBD2 agrees at 10 bases. Germline-derived CDR1 and CDR2 are KGHSH and LQKENI. CDR3 length equals 16 residues. Trimming took 3 bases from V and 8 from J; bases not matched to a gene: 10. CDR3 loop: CASSPLTSGGADEQFF. The CDR3 DNA reads TGTGCCAGCTCACCCCTGACCAGCGGGGGGGCCGATGAGCAGTTCTTC.

V is TRBV10-3 and J is TRBJ2-5; D possibly corresponds to TRBD2 (5 bases). V dropped 10 bases and J dropped 1 base, with 13 bases sitting between them. CDR1 is ENHRY and CDR2 is SYGVKD in the germline V gene. CDR3 size: 13 residues. The CDR3 DNA sequence: TGTGCCACAGTTGGAGCGGCCCAAGAGACCCAGTACTTC. It is translated as CATVGAAQETQYF.

V is TRBV9 and J is TRBJ1-2; D might be TRBD1 (5 bases). Germline V gene data show CDR1 as SGDLS and CDR2 as YYNGEE. The V gene lost 0 bases and the J gene lost 4 bases, with 16 bases spanning the gap. CDR3 length: 16 amino acids. The CDR3, as DNA: TGTGCCAGCAGCGTAGGATGGGGGGGAGATAGCTATGGCTACACCTTC. It codes for CASSVGWGGDSYGYTF.

The CDR3 DNA follows: TGTGCCAGCTCACGACGGGGACAGGGGCCATACAATGAGCAGTTCTTC. It codes for CASSRRGQGPYNEQFF. V is TRBV18 and J is TRBJ2-1; 10 bases fit TRBD1. Germline V gene sequence: CDR1 KGHSH, CDR2 LQKENI. CDR3 size: 16 residues. Germline trimming cut 4 bases from V and 4 bases from J; bases unmatched to any gene: 7.

The chain combines TRBV19 with TRBJ2-6; the D is unclear. V was cut by 3 bases and J by 0 bases, with 9 bases left in between. The CDR3 is 16 residues long. Per germline, CDR1 LNHDA and CDR2 SQIVND (reference sequence). The CDR3 sequence: CASSIPFLSGANVLTF. The CDR3 DNA sequence: TGTGCCAGTAGTATCCCCTTCCTCTCTGGGGCCAACGTCCTGACTTTC.

The chain joins TRBV5-6 to TRBJ2-2; 10 bases are shared with TRBD2. With 2 bases clipped from V and 6 bases from J, the junction kept 4 bases outside the gene matches. Germline V lookup: CDR1 SGHDT, CDR2 YYEEEE. The CDR3 covers 15 residues. CDR3 sequence (DNA): TGTGCCAGCAGCTTAGCGGGGGGGGAACCCGGGGAGCTGTTTTTT. Translated: CASSLAGGEPGELFF.

The chain couples TRBV7-9 to TRBJ2-1; TRBD2 matches at 7 bases. J gave up 0 bases and V 5 bases, and 7 bases lay outside the gene matches. The CDR3 is 16 amino acids. Germline V CDR1 and CDR2: SEHNR, FQNEAQ (reference sequence). The CDR3 nucleotides read TGTGCCAGCAGCCCGACAACTAGCGCCTCCTACAATGAGCAGTTCTTC. Residues: CASSPTTSASYNEQFF.

A single count supports this clone. The chain links TRBV29-1 to TRBJ2-1; 7 nucleotides match TRBD2. The germline V gene encodes CDR1 SQVTM and CDR2 ANQGSEA. The CDR3 consists of 13 residues. The V and J ends lost 3 bases and 4 bases, in that order; junction bases with no gene match: 3. The CDR3 DNA follows: TGCAGCGTTGAGACTAGCAGATACAATGAGCAGTTCTTC. The encoded protein is CSVETSRYNEQFF.

The gene calls are TRBV30 and TRBJ1-5, with a possible D match to TRBD1 (5 bases). In germline, CDR1 is GTSNPN, CDR2 SVGIG (reference sequence). Trimming took off 2 bases at V and 4 bases at J, with 15 bases between the two ends. The CDR3 runs 15 residues. CDR3 bases: TGTGCCTGGAGTCCCGGGAGGGGCACGAATCAGCCCCAGCATTTT. Translating it yields CAWSPGRGTNQPQHF.

The gene calls are TRBV7-2 and TRBJ2-3; 10 bases align to TRBD1. CDR3 length: 16 amino acids. Germline V lookup: CDR1 SGHTA, CDR2 FQGNSA. V trimming: 1 base; J trimming: 0 bases; junction bases outside the gene matches: 1. The CDR3 reads CASSLGTGGSTDTQYF. The CDR3, as DNA: TGTGCCAGCAGCTTAGGGACAGGGGGAAGCACAGATACGCAGTATTTT.

CDR3 loop: CSVSGLARNEQFF. In nucleotides, the CDR3 is TGCAGCGTCTCCGGACTAGCACGCAATGAGCAGTTCTTC. The chain recombines TRBV29-1 with TRBJ2-1; 8 nucleotides align to TRBD2. Trimming cost V 6 bases and J 6 bases; bases outside gene matches: 7. The CDR3 runs 13 residues. Germline V gene lookup returns CDR1 SQVTM and CDR2 ANQGSEA.

This chain uses TRBV7-3 with TRBJ2-2, with 10 nucleotides matching TRBD2. Losses at the gene ends were 2 bases for V and 1 base for J; bases not matched to a gene: 4. This CDR3 has 17 amino acids. CDR1 and CDR2 from the germline V gene are SGHTA and FQGTGA. CDR3 amino acids: CASSLVASGGNTGELFF. The CDR3 DNA follows: TGTGCCAGCAGCTTAGTGGCTAGCGGGGGGAACACCGGGGAGCTGTTTTTT.

This clone was counted between two and nine times. For the CDR3, the DNA is TGTGCCAGTAGTACCCGTAGCGGGAGGGCCCAAACAGATACGCAGTATTTT. Its protein is CASSTRSGRAQTDTQYF. The chain uses TRBV19 and TRBJ2-3; TRBD2 matches at 11 bases. J gave up 3 bases and V 4 bases, and 9 bases lay outside the gene matches. This CDR3 has 17 amino acids. CDR1 is LNHDA and CDR2 is SQIVND in the germline V gene (reference sequence).

The V call is TRBV5-1, the J call TRBJ1-2; D is unclear. CDR3 size: 11 residues. Trimming left V 7 bases short and J 3 bases short, with 7 bases between. In germline, CDR1 is SGHRS, CDR2 YFSETQ. CDR3 in amino acids: CASSQDYGYTF. The CDR3 DNA reads as TGCGCCAGCTCTCAGGACTATGGCTACACCTTC.

This sequence joins TRBV2 and TRBJ2-1; weak D call: TRBD2 (6 bases). The CDR3 is 15 amino acids. Germline V gene lookup returns CDR1 SNHLY and CDR2 FYNNEI. Trimming took 0 bases from V and 9 from J, leaving 15 bases between them. As DNA, the CDR3 is TGTGCCAGCAGTGAAGCGGCGGGATCTGGGCTTGAGCAGTTCTTC. As protein: CASSEAAGSGLEQFF.

V and J are TRBV27 and TRBJ2-1; TRBD2 might be the D (6 bases). Germline CDR1 and CDR2: MNHEY and SMNVEV (reference sequence). The V and J ends lost 5 bases and 12 bases respectively, with 20 bases between them. CDR3 length: 14 amino acids. The CDR3 DNA sequence: TGTGCCAGCAGTCCCGGAGGAGGGGCGACCAGGCAGTTCTTC. This codes for CASSPGGGATRQFF.

The J gene is TRBJ1-2, the V gene TRBV29-1, with a tentative D call TRBD1 (5 bases). V lost 0 bases and J lost 2, with 13 bases in between. The CDR3 sequence is 15 residues long. Germline V gene data show CDR1 as SQVTM and CDR2 as ANQGSEA. CDR3 coding DNA: TGCAGCGTTGAAGATCGCGGCAAGGGGAACTATGGCTACACCTTC. As protein: CSVEDRGKGNYGYTF. Supplemented by reference TRBV29-1 and TRBJ1-2, the full variable domain reads SAVISQKPSRDICQRGTSLTIQCQVDSQVTMMFWYRQQPGQSLTLIATANQGSEATYESGFVIDKFPISRPNLTFSTLTVSNMSPEDSSIYLCSVEDRGKGNYGYTFGSGTRLTVV.

J is TRBJ1-2 and V is TRBV6-1, with D perhaps TRBD1 (6 bases). Germline CDR1 reads MNHNS; CDR2 reads SASEGT. CDR3 size: 13 residues. The germline V and J ends were trimmed by 4 bases and 2 bases, with 8 bases remaining between them. In nucleotides, the CDR3 is TGTGCCAGCAGTGTTGACAGGAACTATGGCTACACCTTC. It specifies CASSVDRNYGYTF.

This sequence joins TRBV5-6 and TRBJ1-5; 9 bases line up with TRBD1. The germline V gene encodes CDR1 SGHDT and CDR2 YYEEEE. Trimming took 0 bases from V and 5 from J; bases not matched to a gene: 3. The CDR3 runs to 15 residues. CDR3: CASSLDRGQDQPQHF. CDR3 nucleotide sequence: TGTGCCAGCAGCTTGGACAGGGGGCAGGATCAGCCCCAGCATTTT.

This clone was counted a single time. The chain joins TRBV5-1 to TRBJ2-3, with 10 positions matching TRBD2. Losses at the gene ends were 4 bases for V and 1 base for J; bases not matched to a gene: 12. Germline values: CDR1 SGHRS, CDR2 YFSETQ. This CDR3 comprises 18 residues. Here the CDR3 reads CASSPRQRGGMRTDTQYF. Here the CDR3 DNA reads TGCGCCAGCAGCCCCCGACAGCGGGGGGGTATGCGCACAGATACGCAGTATTTT.

This rearrangement joins TRBV7-2 to TRBJ1-1; 7 nucleotides match TRBD1. This CDR3 region has 14 residues. J was trimmed by 1 base and V by 7 bases; bases with no gene match: 6. In germline, CDR1 is SGHTA, CDR2 FQGNSA. CDR3 protein: CASTTGTENTEAFF. Written as DNA, the CDR3 is TGTGCCAGCACAACAGGGACAGAGAACACTGAAGCTTTCTTT.

The table lists this clone with a few counts. The chain employs TRBV5-1 and TRBJ2-5; D call uncertain. The J call may be in error: the DNA end matches TRBJ2-7 better. Looked up from germline, CDR1 is SGHRS and CDR2 is YFSETQ. The CDR3 loop spans 17 amino acids. The DNA for the CDR3 is TGCGCCAGCAGCCTCACCCTCCTCCAAGCGACCTCCTACGAGCAGTACTTC. Protein sequence: CASSLTLLQATSYEQYF.

The J gene is TRBJ1-2, the V gene TRBV7-9; D call uncertain. V lost 1 base to trimming and J lost 7 bases, with 7 bases between them. The CDR3 length is 12 residues. CDR1 is SEHNR, CDR2 FQNEAQ, per germline (reference sequence). The chain's CDR3 is CASSLGARGYTF. The CDR3 bases are TGTGCCAGCAGCTTAGGGGCCCGTGGCTACACCTTC.

The V and J genes are TRBV6-4 and TRBJ2-1; TRBD2 matches 9 bases. Trimming took 0 bases from V and 3 from J; bases not matched to a gene: 3. Germline CDR1 reads MRHNA; CDR2 reads SNTAGT. The CDR3 totals 16 residues. The CDR3 DNA is TGTGCCAGCAGTGACTCGCCTAGCGGGAACTACAATGAGCAGTTCTTC. This translates into CASSDSPSGNYNEQFF.

The chain combines TRBV19 with TRBJ2-3, with D perhaps TRBD2 (5 bases). V dropped 9 bases and J dropped 2 bases, with 12 bases sitting between them. The CDR3 extends over 13 amino acids. Per the germline V gene, CDR1 is LNHDA and CDR2 is SQIVND (reference sequence). CDR3 nucleotide sequence: TGTGCCAGCGGACTGCGCTACACAGATACGCAGTATTTT. Amino acid sequence: CASGLRYTDTQYF.

The rearrangement joins TRBV7-2 to TRBJ1-1; a possible D gene is TRBD1 (6 bases). V shed 5 bases and J shed 2 bases, with 15 bases lying between them. Per germline, CDR1 SGHTA and CDR2 FQGNSA. The CDR3 totals 15 residues. The CDR3 protein is CASSLTPGTNTEAFF. The DNA of the CDR3 is TGTGCCAGCAGCCTTACTCCCGGGACAAACACTGAAGCTTTCTTT.